What follows is one T cell receptor beta chain and its context. TCR beta CDR3 regions were amplified from RNA transcripts. First-round RT-PCR targeting the TCR CDR3 was performed with the HTBI primer set. TCRdb reanalysed the multiplex PCR reads using MiXCR and keeps one entry per CDR3 protein. Of hundreds of thousands of distinct CDR3 sequences listed, roughly 15% are singletons. CDR1 and CDR2 from the germline V gene are SQVTM and ANQGSEA. The length of the CDR3 is 13 residues. Unmatched junction bases numbered 6, after V lost 0 bases and J lost 8 bases. The data stem from a study of T cells in Graves' hyperthyroidism and ophthalmopathy. The PBMCs were taken from over 9.5 ml of fresh peripheral blood.

The sequenced sample was blood. This sequence joins TRBV29-1 and TRBJ1-2; 7 nucleotides match TRBD1. This TCR came from a woman aged 40-49 years with Graves' ophthalmopathy. The DNA of the CDR3 is TGCAGCGTTGAAGACGCGACAGGGCGAGGCTACACCTTC. It is translated as CSVEDATGRGYTF.